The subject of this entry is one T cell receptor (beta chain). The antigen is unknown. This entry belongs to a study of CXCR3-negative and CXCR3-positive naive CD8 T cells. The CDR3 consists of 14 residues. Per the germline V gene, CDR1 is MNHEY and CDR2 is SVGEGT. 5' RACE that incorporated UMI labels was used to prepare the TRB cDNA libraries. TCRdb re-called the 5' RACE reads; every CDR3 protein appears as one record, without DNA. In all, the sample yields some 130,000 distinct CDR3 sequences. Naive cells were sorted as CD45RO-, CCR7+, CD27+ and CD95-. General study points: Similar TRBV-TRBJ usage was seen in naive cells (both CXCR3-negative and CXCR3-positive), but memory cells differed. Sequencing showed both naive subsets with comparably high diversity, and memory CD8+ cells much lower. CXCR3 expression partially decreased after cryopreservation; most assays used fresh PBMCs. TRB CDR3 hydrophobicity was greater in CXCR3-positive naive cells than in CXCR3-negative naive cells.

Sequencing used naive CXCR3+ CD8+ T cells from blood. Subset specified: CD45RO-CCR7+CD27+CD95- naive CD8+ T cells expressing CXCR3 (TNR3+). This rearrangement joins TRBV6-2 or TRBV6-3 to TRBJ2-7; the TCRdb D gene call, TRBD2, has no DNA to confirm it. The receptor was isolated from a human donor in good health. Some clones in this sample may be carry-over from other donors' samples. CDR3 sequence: CASREGLADYEQYF.